Following are 19 T cell receptor beta chains from one sample sequenced in a study of CD8+ T cells in alopecia areata. Extracted from the samples, RNA was reverse transcribed into cDNA to serve as the sequencing template. The method was immunoSEQ multiplex PCR; TCRdb's version includes in-frame clones alone and lacks a portion of them. The sample shows roughly 200,000 clones, approximately 62% of them seen only once. The material sequenced was CD4+ T cells sorted from blood, taken at week 0. The origin of the receptors is a human donor with alopecia areata.

The CDR3 loop reads CASSPLRQGRLAKNIQYF. The CDR3, as DNA: TGTGCCAGCTCACCATTGCGACAGGGGAGGCTAGCCAAAAACATTCAGTACTTC. This rearrangement joins TRBV18 to TRBJ2-4; TRBD1 aligns across 8 bases. The CDR3 has 18 amino acids. Unmatched junction bases numbered 9, after V lost 2 bases and J lost 0 bases. Per the germline V gene, CDR1 is KGHSH and CDR2 is LQKENI.

This clone has a handful of counts. The chain recombines TRBV15 with TRBJ2-4, with TRBD2 matching over 7 bases. Unmatched junction bases numbered 5, after V lost 5 bases and J lost 1 base. CDR3 length equals 15 residues. CDR1 LNHNV and CDR2 YYDKDF come from the germline V gene (reference sequence). The DNA for the CDR3 is TGTGCCACCAGCCAAAGCGGGGTGGCCAAAAACATTCAGTACTTC. The encoded protein is CATSQSGVAKNIQYF.

The J gene is TRBJ1-2, the V gene TRBV29-1; 7 nucleotides line up with TRBD1. Losses at the gene ends were 6 bases for V and 5 bases for J; bases not matched to a gene: 9. CDR3 length: 13 amino acids. Germline CDR1 SQVTM, CDR2 ANQGSEA. This CDR3 is CSVDRPAAYGYTF. The CDR3 nucleotides read TGCAGCGTGGACAGGCCCGCGGCGTATGGCTACACCTTC.

V gene TRBV29-1 combines with J gene TRBJ2-3; a possible D gene is TRBD2 (6 bases). V was pared by 7 bases and J by 2 bases, with 13 bases between. Germline CDR1 is SQVTM and CDR2 is ANQGSEA. This CDR3 is 13 amino acids long. The CDR3 nucleotides read TGCAGCGGAGGAGGGTGGGACACAGATACGCAGTATTTT. Its protein product is CSGGGWDTDTQYF.

With respect to this clone: A read error may produce the germline difference seen at one junction end. The gene calls are TRBV7-9 and TRBJ1-2; no clear D gene. The V gene's germline CDR1 is SEHNR and CDR2 FQNEAQ (reference sequence). This CDR3 spans 13 amino acids. The CDR3: CASSYMTGNPPAF. The CDR3 coding sequence is TGTGCCAGCAGCTACATGACCGGGAATCCTCCCGCCTTC.

The chain has TRBV30 and TRBJ1-4; TRBD1 agrees at 8 bases. The CDR3 has 14 residues. Trimming removed 2 bases from V and 7 bases from J; junction bases left unmatched: 6. Germline values: CDR1 GTSNPN, CDR2 SVGIG (reference sequence). The CDR3: CAWSSGQGGEKLFF. The CDR3 DNA follows: TGTGCCTGGAGTTCAGGACAGGGAGGTGAAAAACTGTTTTTT.

The rearrangement uses TRBV29-1 and TRBJ2-2, with 7 bases identical to TRBD1. V lost 7 bases to trimming and J lost 0 bases; unmatched junction nucleotides: 2. There are 13 residues in the CDR3. Germline loops: CDR1 SQVTM, CDR2 ANQGSEA. Written as DNA, the CDR3 is TGCAGCGCTGGGACAGCGAACACCGGGGAGCTGTTTTTT. This translates into CSAGTANTGELFF.

The chain has TRBV9 and TRBJ2-2; 9 bases agree with TRBD2. The CDR3 length is 18 residues. Germline V CDR1 and CDR2: SGDLS, YYNGEE. The V and J ends lost 4 bases and 8 bases, in that order; junction bases with no gene match: 18. The CDR3 nucleotides are TGTGCCAGCAGCCCAGGCGGGCTACTAGCGGGCCCGCGGGGGGAGCTGTTTTTT. Translated: CASSPGGLLAGPRGELFF.

In DNA form, the CDR3 reads TGTGCCAGCATCCCCGCGGGGGGGGCGAGGAACACTGAAGCTTTCTTT. It encodes CASIPAGGARNTEAFF. The chain combines TRBV4-2 with TRBJ1-1, with D possibly TRBD1 on 6 matching bases. The CDR3 is made up of 16 amino acids. Looked up from germline, CDR1 is LGHNA and CDR2 is YNFKEQ. V was cut by 7 bases and J by 1 base, with 19 bases left in between.

The V call is TRBV2, the J call TRBJ2-5; possible D gene TRBD2, 5 bases. V dropped 6 bases and J dropped 1 base, with 12 bases sitting between them. The germline CDR1 and CDR2 sequences are SNHLY and FYNNEI. The CDR3 is 14 amino acids. This CDR3 is CASSLGGTQETQYF. The DNA for the CDR3 is TGTGCCAGCAGCCTAGGAGGAACCCAAGAGACCCAGTACTTC.

V usage is TRBV5-1 and J usage is TRBJ2-5, with D perhaps TRBD1 or TRBD2 (5 bases each). Germline loops: CDR1 SGHRS, CDR2 YFSETQ. V lost 5 bases and J lost 3, with 17 bases in between. This CDR3 region has 15 residues. CDR3 protein: CASRPDGTTEETQYF. The CDR3 nucleotides read TGCGCCAGCAGACCCGACGGGACGACCGAAGAGACCCAGTACTTC.

This chain uses TRBV29-1 with TRBJ1-5; D is unresolved. In germline, CDR1 is SQVTM, CDR2 ANQGSEA. The length of the CDR3 is 13 residues. Trimming left V 4 bases short and J 3 bases short, with 10 bases between. CDR3 in amino acids: CSVGDTANQPQHF. The CDR3 bases are TGCAGCGTTGGAGACACGGCCAATCAGCCCCAGCATTTT. Full variable domain (remainder filled in from reference TRBV29-1 and TRBJ1-5): SAVISQKPSRDICQRGTSLTIQCQVDSQVTMMFWYRQQPGQSLTLIATANQGSEATYESGFVIDKFPISRPNLTFSTLTVSNMSPEDSSIYLCSVGDTANQPQHFGDGTRLSIL.

This chain links TRBV29-1 with TRBJ1-1; perhaps TRBD1 as D (5 bases). CDR3 length: 14 residues. CDR1 is SQVTM, CDR2 ANQGSEA, per germline. The germline V and J ends were trimmed by 5 bases and 0 bases, with 13 bases remaining between them. The chain's CDR3 is CSVLVQGLNTEAFF. As DNA, the CDR3 is TGCAGCGTTCTCGTCCAGGGTTTGAACACTGAAGCTTTCTTT.

This clone was found once. The DNA of the CDR3 is TGCGCCAGCAGCCAAGGCCAGGTTGAAAAACTGTTTTTT. Residues: CASSQGQVEKLFF. The rearrangement uses TRBV4-3 and TRBJ1-4, with D uncertain. The CDR3 contains 13 residues. The V gene lost 1 base and the J gene lost 7 bases, with 7 bases spanning the gap. The germline V gene encodes CDR1 LGHNA and CDR2 YSLEER.

The chain recombines TRBV9 with TRBJ1-5; the D is unclear. The CDR3 spans 15 residues. Trimming left V 0 bases short and J 4 bases short, with 11 bases between. Germline V gene lookup returns CDR1 SGDLS and CDR2 YYNGEE. In DNA, the CDR3 is TGTGCCAGCAGCGTAGCGGCAGCGGGGAATCAGCCCCAGCATTTT. It translates to CASSVAAAGNQPQHF.

The rearrangement joins TRBV29-1 to TRBJ1-2, with D possibly TRBD1 on 5 matching bases. Trimming took off 5 bases at V and 7 bases at J, with 11 bases between the two ends. This CDR3 has 11 amino acids. Germline CDR1 SQVTM, CDR2 ANQGSEA. The CDR3 sequence is CSVTGVGGYTF. The CDR3 DNA follows: TGCAGCGTTACGGGGGTCGGTGGCTACACCTTC. Variable domain in full (rest from reference TRBV29-1 and TRBJ1-2): SAVISQKPSRDICQRGTSLTIQCQVDSQVTMMFWYRQQPGQSLTLIATANQGSEATYESGFVIDKFPISRPNLTFSTLTVSNMSPEDSSIYLCSVTGVGGYTFGSGTRLTVV.

The V call is TRBV29-1, the J call TRBJ2-7, with D tentatively TRBD1 (7 bases). CDR1 is SQVTM, CDR2 ANQGSEA, per germline. This CDR3 is built from 14 residues. V was cut by 6 bases and J by 2 bases, with 17 bases left in between. CDR3 nucleotides: TGCAGCGTGAAAGGGGGGACAGTGACCTACGAGCAGTACTTC. It encodes CSVKGGTVTYEQYF.

The sample holds a few counts of this clone. This same CDR3 is encoded by further DNA sequences in the sample. The chain links TRBV29-1 to TRBJ2-3; unclear D gene. V was pared by 4 bases and J by 0 bases, with 8 bases between. The CDR3 is 13 residues long. From germline, CDR1 is SQVTM and CDR2 ANQGSEA. CDR3 DNA sequence: TGCAGCGTTGGGCAGTCTAGCACAGATACGCAGTATTTT. Translating gives CSVGQSSTDTQYF.

This clone was recorded only once. The chain uses TRBV2 and TRBJ1-5; D is unclear. The CDR3 length is 13 residues. V was clipped by 0 bases and J by 6 bases, with 6 bases between them. Germline lookup yields CDR1 SNHLY and CDR2 FYNNEI. CDR3 in amino acids: CASSEARVQPQHF. CDR3 in DNA: TGTGCCAGCAGTGAAGCGCGGGTTCAGCCCCAGCATTTT.